This T cell receptor (beta chain) comes out of a study of T cell responses to AZD1222 COVID-19 vaccine. Sequenced by immunoSEQ multiplex PCR; TCRdb stores in-frame clones only, minus some. There are 170,000 or so clones in the sample; around 90% occur only once, and less than 3% lies in the top ten. Study outcomes and limitations: After the peak T cell response, and only then, were repertoires sampled.

This clone was found a few times. Its specificity is unknown. Material: peripheral blood, obtained on day 0 of AZD1222 vaccination. The receptor's source is an adult in good health.

The CDR3 nucleotides are TGTGCCAGCAGCTCCTCCGGGACAGCCAAAGGGAGAGGCTACACCTTC. Translated: CASSSSGTAKGRGYTF. The V gene is TRBV12-1, the J gene TRBJ1-2; the table's D call, TRBD1, has no DNA check behind it. TRBV12-1 is shown as a pseudogene. The CDR3 spans 16 residues.